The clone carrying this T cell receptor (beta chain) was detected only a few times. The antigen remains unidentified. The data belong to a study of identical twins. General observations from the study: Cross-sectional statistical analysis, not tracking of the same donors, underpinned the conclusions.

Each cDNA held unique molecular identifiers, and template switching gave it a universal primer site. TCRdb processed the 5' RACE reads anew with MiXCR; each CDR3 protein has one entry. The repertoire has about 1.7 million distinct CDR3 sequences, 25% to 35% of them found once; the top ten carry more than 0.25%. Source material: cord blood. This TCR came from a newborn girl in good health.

Here the CDR3 DNA reads TGTGCCAGCAGTTTATCACCACGACTAGCGCGATCCTACAATGAGCAGTTCTTC. It encodes CASSLSPRLARSYNEQFF. This rearrangement joins TRBV28 to TRBJ2-1, with 8 bases lining up with TRBD2. V dropped 1 base and J dropped 1; count of bases not matched to a gene: 9. Germline-derived CDR1 and CDR2 are MDHEN and SYDVKM. The CDR3 consists of 18 residues.